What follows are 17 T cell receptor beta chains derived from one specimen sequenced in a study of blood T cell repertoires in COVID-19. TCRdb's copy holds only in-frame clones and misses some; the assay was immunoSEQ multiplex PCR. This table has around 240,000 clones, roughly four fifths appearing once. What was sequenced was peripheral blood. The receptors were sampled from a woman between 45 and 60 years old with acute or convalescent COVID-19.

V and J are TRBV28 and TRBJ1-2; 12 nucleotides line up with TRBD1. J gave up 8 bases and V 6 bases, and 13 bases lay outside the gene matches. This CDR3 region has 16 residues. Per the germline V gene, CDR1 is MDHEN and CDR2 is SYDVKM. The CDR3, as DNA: TGTGCCAGCAGCCTTTACTCCGGGACAGGGGGCGGGGGCTACACCTTC. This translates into CASSLYSGTGGGGYTF.

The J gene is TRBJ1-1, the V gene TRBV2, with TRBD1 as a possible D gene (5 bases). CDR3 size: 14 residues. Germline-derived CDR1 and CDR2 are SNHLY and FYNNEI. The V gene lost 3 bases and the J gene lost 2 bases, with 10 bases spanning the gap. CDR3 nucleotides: TGTGCCAGCAGTGACGGGGGTAAAAACACTGAAGCTTTCTTT. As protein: CASSDGGKNTEAFF.

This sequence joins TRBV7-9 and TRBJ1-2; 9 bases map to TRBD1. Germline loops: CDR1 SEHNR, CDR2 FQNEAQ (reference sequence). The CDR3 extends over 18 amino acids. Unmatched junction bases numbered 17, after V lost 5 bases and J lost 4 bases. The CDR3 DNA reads TGTGCCAGCAGCCCGACAGGGACAGGGTCCCCCATATTCTATGGCTACACCTTC. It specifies CASSPTGTGSPIFYGYTF.

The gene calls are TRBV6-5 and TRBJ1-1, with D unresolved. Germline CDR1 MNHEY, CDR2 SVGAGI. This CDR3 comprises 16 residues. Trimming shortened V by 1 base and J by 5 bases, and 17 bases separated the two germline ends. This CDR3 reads CASSYFGIAEFTEAFF. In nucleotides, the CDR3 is TGTGCCAGCAGTTACTTCGGGATAGCTGAATTTACTGAAGCTTTCTTT.

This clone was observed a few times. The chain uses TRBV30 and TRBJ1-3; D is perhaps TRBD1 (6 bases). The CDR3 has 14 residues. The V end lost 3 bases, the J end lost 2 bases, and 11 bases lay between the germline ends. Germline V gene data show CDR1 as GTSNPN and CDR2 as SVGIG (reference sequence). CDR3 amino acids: CAWRSQGAGNTIYF. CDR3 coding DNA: TGTGCCTGGAGATCACAGGGAGCTGGAAACACCATATATTTT.

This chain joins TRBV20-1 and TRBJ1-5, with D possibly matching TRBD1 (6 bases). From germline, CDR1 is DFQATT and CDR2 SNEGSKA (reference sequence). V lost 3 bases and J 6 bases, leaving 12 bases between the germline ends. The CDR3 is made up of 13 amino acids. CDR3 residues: CSASAGEGQPQHF. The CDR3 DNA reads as TGCAGTGCTAGTGCAGGGGAGGGTCAGCCCCAGCATTTT.

CDR3: CASNPMGPPREKLFF. The CDR3 DNA reads as TGTGCCAGCAACCCAATGGGCCCGCCCCGGGAAAAACTGTTTTTT. The gene calls are TRBV19 and TRBJ1-4; no clear D gene. The V end was cut by 9 bases, the J end by 8 bases, with 22 bases between. CDR3 length: 15 residues. Germline lookup yields CDR1 LNHDA and CDR2 SQIVND (reference sequence).

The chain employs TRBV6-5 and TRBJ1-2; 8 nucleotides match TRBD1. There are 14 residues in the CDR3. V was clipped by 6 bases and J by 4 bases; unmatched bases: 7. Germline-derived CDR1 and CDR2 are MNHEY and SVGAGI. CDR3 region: CASRDRAKGYGYTF. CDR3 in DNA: TGTGCCAGCAGGGACAGGGCCAAGGGCTATGGCTACACCTTC.

CDR3 DNA sequence: TGTGCCAGCAGCTTGGAGTTCGGGGGGCCCCACAATGAGCAGTTCTTC. Translation: CASSLEFGGPHNEQFF. This chain uses TRBV5-6 with TRBJ2-1, with TRBD2 as a possible D gene (7 bases). V lost 0 bases and J 5 bases, leaving 15 bases between the germline ends. Germline V CDR1 and CDR2: SGHDT, YYEEEE. This CDR3 comprises 16 residues.

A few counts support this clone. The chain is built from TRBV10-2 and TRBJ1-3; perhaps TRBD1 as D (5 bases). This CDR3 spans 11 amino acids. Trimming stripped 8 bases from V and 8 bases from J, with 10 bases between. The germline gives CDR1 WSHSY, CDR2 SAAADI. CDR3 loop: CASAQGDTIYF. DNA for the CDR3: TGCGCCAGCGCCCAGGGTGACACCATATATTTT.

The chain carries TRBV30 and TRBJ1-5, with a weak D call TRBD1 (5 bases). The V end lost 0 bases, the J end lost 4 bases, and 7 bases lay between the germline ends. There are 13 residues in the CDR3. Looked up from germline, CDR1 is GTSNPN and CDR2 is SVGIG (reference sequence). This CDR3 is CAWSVDRNQPQHF. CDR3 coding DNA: TGTGCCTGGAGTGTCGACAGAAATCAGCCCCAGCATTTT.

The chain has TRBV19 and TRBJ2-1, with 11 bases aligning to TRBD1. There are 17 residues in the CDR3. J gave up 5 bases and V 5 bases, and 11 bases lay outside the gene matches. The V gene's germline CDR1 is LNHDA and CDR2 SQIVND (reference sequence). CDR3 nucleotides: TGTGCCAGTAGTCCAAATAGGGGGACAGGGGGTAACAATGAGCAGTTCTTC. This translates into CASSPNRGTGGNNEQFF.

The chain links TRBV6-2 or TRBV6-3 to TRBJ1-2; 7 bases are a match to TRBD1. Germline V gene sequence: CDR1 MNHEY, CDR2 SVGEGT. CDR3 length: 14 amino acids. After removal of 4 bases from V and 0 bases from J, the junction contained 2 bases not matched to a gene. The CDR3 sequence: CASSFTGANYGYTF. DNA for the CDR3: TGTGCCAGCAGTTTTACAGGGGCTAACTATGGCTACACCTTC.

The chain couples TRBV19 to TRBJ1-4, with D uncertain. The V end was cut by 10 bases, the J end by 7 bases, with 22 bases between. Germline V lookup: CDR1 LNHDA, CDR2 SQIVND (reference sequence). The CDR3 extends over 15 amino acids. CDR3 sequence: CATRRSHQTSEKLFF. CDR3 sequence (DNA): TGTGCCACCAGGAGGTCGCATCAAACGAGTGAAAAACTGTTTTTT. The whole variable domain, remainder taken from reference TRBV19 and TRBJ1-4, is DGGITQSPKYLFRKEGQNVTLSCEQNLNHDAMYWYRQDPGQGLRLIYYSQIVNDFQKGDIAEGYSVSREKKESFPLTVTSAQKNPTAFYLCATRRSHQTSEKLFFGSGTQLSVL.

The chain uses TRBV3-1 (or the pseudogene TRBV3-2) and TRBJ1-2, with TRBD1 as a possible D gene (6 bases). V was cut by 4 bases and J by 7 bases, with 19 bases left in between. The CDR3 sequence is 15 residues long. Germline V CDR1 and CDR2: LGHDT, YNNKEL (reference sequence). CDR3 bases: TGTGCCAGCAGCCCCAATGGGGCAGGGGATGCTGGCTACACCTTC. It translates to CASSPNGAGDAGYTF.

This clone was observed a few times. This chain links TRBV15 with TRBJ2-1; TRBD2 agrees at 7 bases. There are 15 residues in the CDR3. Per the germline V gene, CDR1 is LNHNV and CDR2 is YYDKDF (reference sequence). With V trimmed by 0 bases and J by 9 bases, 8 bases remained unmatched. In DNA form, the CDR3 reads TGTGCCACCAGCAGAGATGAAGGCGGGAGCGGTGAGCAGTTCTTC. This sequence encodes CATSRDEGGSGEQFF.

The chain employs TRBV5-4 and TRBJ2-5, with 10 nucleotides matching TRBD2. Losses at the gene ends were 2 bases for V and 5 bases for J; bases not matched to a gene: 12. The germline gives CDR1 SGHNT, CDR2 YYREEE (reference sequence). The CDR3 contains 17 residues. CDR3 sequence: CASSFFPSGGASETQYF. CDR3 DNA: TGTGCCAGCAGCTTTTTCCCCAGCGGGGGGGCCTCGGAGACCCAGTACTTC.